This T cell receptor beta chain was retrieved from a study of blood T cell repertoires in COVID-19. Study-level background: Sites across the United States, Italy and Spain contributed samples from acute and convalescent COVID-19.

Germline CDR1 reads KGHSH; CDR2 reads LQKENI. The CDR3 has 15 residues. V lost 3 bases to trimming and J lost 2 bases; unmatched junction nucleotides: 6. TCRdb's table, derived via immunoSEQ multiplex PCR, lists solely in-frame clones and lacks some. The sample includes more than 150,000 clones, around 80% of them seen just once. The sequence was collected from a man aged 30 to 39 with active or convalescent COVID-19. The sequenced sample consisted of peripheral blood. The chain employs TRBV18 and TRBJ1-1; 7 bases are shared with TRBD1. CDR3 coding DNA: TGTGCCAGCTCACCGGGACAGCTGAAAAACACTGAAGCTTTCTTT. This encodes CASSPGQLKNTEAFF.